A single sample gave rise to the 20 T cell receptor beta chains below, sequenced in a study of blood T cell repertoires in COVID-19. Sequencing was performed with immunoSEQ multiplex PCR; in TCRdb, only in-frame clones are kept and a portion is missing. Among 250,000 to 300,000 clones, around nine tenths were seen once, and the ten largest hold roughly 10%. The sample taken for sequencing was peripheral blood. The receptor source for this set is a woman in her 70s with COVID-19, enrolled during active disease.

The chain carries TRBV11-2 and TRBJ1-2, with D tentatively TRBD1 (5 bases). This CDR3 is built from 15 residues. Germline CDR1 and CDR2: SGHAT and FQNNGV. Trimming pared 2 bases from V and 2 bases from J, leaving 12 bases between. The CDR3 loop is CASSLSSGSNYGYTF. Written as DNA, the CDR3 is TGTGCCAGCAGCTTAAGCTCAGGGTCGAACTATGGCTACACCTTC. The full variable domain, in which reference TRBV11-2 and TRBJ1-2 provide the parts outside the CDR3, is EAGVAQSPRYKIIEKRQSVAFWCNPISGHATLYWYQQILGQGPKLLIQFQNNGVVDDSQLPKDRFSAERLKGVDSTLKIQPAKLEDSAVYLCASSLSSGSNYGYTFGSGTRLTVV.

CDR3 amino acids: CASSGQGRGETQYF. CDR3 nucleotide sequence: TGTGCCAGTAGTGGACAGGGTAGGGGAGAGACCCAGTACTTC. The chain combines TRBV19 with TRBJ2-5, with 8 bases identical to TRBD1. Losses at the gene ends were 5 bases for V and 4 bases for J; bases not matched to a gene: 6. This CDR3 comprises 14 residues. CDR1 is LNHDA, CDR2 SQIVND, per germline (reference sequence). The variable domain in full, completed from reference TRBV19 and TRBJ2-5, reads DGGITQSPKYLFRKEGQNVTLSCEQNLNHDAMYWYRQDPGQGLRLIYYSQIVNDFQKGDIAEGYSVSREKKESFPLTVTSAQKNPTAFYLCASSGQGRGETQYFGPGTRLLVL.

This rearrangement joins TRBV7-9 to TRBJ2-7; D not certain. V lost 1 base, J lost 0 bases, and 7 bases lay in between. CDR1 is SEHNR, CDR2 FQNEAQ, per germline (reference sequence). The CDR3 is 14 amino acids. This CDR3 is CASSLGPHSYEQYF. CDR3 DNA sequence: TGTGCCAGCAGCTTAGGGCCTCACTCCTACGAGCAGTACTTC.

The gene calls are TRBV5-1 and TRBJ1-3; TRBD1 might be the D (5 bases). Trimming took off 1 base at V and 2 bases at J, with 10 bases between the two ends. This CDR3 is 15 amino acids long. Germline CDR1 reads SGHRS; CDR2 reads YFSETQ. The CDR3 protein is CASSLSAGTGNTIYF. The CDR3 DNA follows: TGCGCCAGCAGCTTGTCGGCAGGGACTGGAAACACCATATATTTT.

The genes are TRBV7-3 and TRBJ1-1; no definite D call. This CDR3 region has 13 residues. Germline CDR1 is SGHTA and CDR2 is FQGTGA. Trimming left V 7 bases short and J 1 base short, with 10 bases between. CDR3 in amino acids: CASTPGGNTEAFF. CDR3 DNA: TGTGCCAGCACCCCCGGCGGGAACACTGAAGCTTTCTTT.

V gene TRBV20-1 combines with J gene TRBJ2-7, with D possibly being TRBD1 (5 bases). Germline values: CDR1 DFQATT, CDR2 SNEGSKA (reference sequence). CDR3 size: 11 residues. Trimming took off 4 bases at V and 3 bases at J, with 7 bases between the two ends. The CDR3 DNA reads TGCAGTGCTAAAGACAGCTACGAGCAGTACTTC. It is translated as CSAKDSYEQYF.

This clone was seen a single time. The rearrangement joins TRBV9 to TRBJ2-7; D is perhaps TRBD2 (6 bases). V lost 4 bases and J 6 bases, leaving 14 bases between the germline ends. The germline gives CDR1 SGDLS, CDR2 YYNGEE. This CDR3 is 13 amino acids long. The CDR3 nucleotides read TGTGCCAGCAGCAACCCGGGAGTAGGCGAGCAGTACTTC. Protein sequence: CASSNPGVGEQYF.

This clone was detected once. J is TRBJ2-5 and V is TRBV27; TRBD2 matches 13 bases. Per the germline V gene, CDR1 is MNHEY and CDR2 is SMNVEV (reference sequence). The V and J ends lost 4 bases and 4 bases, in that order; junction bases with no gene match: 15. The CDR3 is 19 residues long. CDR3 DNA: TGTGCCAGCAGTTCTACCCCATTGACTAGCGGGAGGCTGAGAGAGACCCAGTACTTC. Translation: CASSSTPLTSGRLRETQYF.

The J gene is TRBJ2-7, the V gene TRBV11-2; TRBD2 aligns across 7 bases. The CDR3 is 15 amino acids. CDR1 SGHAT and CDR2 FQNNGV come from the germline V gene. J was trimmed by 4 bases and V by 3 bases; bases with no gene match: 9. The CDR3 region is CASSFRGGPLYEQYF. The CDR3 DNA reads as TGTGCCAGCAGCTTTCGGGGAGGGCCCTTATACGAGCAGTACTTC.

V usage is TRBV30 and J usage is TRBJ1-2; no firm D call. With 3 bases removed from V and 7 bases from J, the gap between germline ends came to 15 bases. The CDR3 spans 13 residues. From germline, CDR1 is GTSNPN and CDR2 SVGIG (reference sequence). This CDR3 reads CAWREDTAIGYTF. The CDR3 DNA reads TGTGCCTGGAGGGAAGACACGGCTATTGGCTACACCTTC. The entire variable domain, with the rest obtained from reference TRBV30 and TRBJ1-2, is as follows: SQTIHQWPATLVQPVGSPLSLECTVEGTSNPNLYWYRQAAGRGLQLLFYSVGIGQISSEVPQNLSASRPQDRQFILSSKKLLLSDSGFYLCAWREDTAIGYTFGSGTRLTVV.

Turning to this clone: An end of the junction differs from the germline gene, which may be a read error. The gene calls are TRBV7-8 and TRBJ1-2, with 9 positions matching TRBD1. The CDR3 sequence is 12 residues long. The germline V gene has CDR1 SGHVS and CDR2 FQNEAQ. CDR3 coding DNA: TGTGCCAGCAGCTCTTGGACAGGGGCGGGATTCTTC. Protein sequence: CASSSWTGAGFF.

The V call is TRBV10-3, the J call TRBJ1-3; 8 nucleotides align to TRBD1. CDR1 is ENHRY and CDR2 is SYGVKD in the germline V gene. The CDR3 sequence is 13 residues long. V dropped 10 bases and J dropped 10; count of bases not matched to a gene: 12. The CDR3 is CATLTQGESTIYF. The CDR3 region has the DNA TGTGCCACCCTCACACAGGGGGAATCAACCATATATTTT.

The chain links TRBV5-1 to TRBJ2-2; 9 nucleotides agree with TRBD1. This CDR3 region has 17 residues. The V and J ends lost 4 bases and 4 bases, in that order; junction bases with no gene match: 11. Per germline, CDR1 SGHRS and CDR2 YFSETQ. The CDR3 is CASSATPQGAVTGELFF. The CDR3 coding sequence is TGCGCCAGCAGCGCCACGCCACAGGGGGCGGTCACCGGGGAGCTGTTTTTT. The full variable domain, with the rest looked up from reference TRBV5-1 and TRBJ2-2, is KAGVTQTPRYLIKTRGQQVTLSCSPISGHRSVSWYQQTPGQGLQFLFEYFSETQRNKGNFPGRFSGRQFSNSRSEMNVSTLELGDSALYLCASSATPQGAVTGELFFGEGSRLTVL.

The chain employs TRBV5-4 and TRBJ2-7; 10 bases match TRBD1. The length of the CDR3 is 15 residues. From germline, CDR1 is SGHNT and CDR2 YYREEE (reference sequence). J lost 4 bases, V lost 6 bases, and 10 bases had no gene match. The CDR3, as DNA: TGTGCCAGCACCGTAACCGGGACAGGGGCGTACGAGCAGTACTTC. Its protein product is CASTVTGTGAYEQYF.

Here the CDR3 DNA reads TGTGCCAGCAGCTTAGATCATACTAGGGCATCCCACGCTTTCTTT. This translates into CASSLDHTRASHAFF. The chain employs TRBV7-2 and TRBJ1-1; no firm D call. CDR3 length: 15 residues. Trimming took 1 base from V and 11 from J, leaving 20 bases between them. Germline V CDR1 and CDR2: SGHTA, FQGNSA.

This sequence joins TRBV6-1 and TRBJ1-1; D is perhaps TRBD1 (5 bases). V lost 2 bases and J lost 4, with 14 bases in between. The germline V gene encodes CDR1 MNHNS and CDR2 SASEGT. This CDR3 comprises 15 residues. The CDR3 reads CASSETGVGGTEAFF. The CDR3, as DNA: TGTGCCAGCAGTGAAACGGGGGTTGGTGGCACTGAAGCTTTCTTT.

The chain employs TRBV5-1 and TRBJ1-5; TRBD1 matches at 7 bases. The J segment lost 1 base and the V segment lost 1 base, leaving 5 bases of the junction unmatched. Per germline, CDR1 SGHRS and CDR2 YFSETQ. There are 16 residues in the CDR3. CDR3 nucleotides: TGCGCCAGCAGCTTGCTGGGACAGTACAGCAATCAGCCCCAGCATTTT. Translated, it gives CASSLLGQYSNQPQHF. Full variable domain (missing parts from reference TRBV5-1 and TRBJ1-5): KAGVTQTPRYLIKTRGQQVTLSCSPISGHRSVSWYQQTPGQGLQFLFEYFSETQRNKGNFPGRFSGRQFSNSRSEMNVSTLELGDSALYLCASSLLGQYSNQPQHFGDGTRLSIL.

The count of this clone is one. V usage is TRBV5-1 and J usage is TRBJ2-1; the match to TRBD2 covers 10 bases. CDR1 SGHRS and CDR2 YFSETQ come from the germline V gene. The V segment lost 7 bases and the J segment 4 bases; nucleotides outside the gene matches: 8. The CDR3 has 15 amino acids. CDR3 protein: CASGGTSEFYNEQFF. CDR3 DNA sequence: TGCGCCAGCGGGGGGACTAGCGAGTTTTACAATGAGCAGTTCTTC.

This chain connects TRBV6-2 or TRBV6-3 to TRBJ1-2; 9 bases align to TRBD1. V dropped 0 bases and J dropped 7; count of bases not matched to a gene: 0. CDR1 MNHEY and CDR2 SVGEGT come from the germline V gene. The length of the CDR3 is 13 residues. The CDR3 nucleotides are TGTGCCAGCAGTTACTCGACAGGGGGTGGCTACACCTTC. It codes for CASSYSTGGGYTF.

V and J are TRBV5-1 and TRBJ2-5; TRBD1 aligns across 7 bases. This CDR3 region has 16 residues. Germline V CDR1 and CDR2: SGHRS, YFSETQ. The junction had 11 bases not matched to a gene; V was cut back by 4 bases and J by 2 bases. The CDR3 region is CASSPGTAFEQETQYF. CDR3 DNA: TGCGCCAGCAGCCCCGGGACAGCTTTTGAGCAAGAGACCCAGTACTTC.